The rows below give T cell receptor beta chains drawn from one sample of a study of T cell clones after liver transplantation. The table came from immunoSEQ multiplex PCR; TCRdb's copy has only in-frame clones and leaves some out. Here the sample spans about 80,000 clones, nearly 85% being singletons. Sequences were derived from CD4+ T cells from blood, sampled 46 months after liver transplant. All receptors come from a human patient who received a liver transplant. Some T cells may be transferred from the graft donor. Each CDR3 is given with its conserved first and last residue. D genes are given only for firm matches. Some rows have no size entry. The others give once, few or many, or a class for an expanded clone.

j_gene	v_gene	abundance	d_gene	CDR3nt	CDR3aa
TRBJ1-1	TRBV7-6	-	-	TGTGCCAGCAGCTTCGGTCCAGGGGAGGGAACTGAAGCTTTCTTT	CASSFGPGEGTEAFF
TRBJ2-2	TRBV5-1	-	-	TGCGCCAGCAGCTTGGGTACGGCAACGAACACCGGGGAGCTGTTTTTT	CASSLGTATNTGELFF
TRBJ2-7	TRBV2	few	-	TGTGCCAGCAGGAGGGGCGAGGGGAACGAGCAGTACTTC	CASRRGEGNEQYF
TRBJ2-7	TRBV7-8	-	-	TGTGCCAGCAGCTTAGGGGCGGAGGTTTTCTACGAGCAGTACTTC	CASSLGAEVFYEQYF
TRBJ2-7	TRBV7-9	-	-	TGTGCCAGCAGCTCCCCCCCGGGGAAGGTTTCCTACGAGCAGTACTTC	CASSSPPGKVSYEQYF
TRBJ2-3	TRBV9	-	TRBD2	TGTGCCAGCCGGCCGGGACTAGCGGGAGGGCCGGTAGATACGCAGTATTTT	CASRPGLAGGPVDTQYF
TRBJ1-5	TRBV19	-	-	TGTGCCAGTAGTATAGTGGTGAGGGAGAGGGACAATCAGCCCCAGCATTTT	CASSIVVRERDNQPQHF
TRBJ2-1	TRBV6-5	-	-	TGTGCCAGCAGTAAAAACCGGCCCCTTGGAGATGAGCAGTTCTTC	CASSKNRPLGDEQFF
TRBJ1-1	TRBV7-2	-	-	TGTGCCAGCAGCTTACAGCCACTAGATCTCATGAACACTGAAGCTTTCTTT	CASSLQPLDLMNTEAFF
TRBJ2-1	TRBV27	-	-	TGTGCCAGCAGTTTATCGATGGGAGCGAGCTACAATGAGCAGTTCTTC	CASSLSMGASYNEQFF
TRBJ1-2	TRBV4-3	-	-	TGCGCCAGCAGCCAAGATGATTGGAGTCCCGCTTATGGCTACACCTTC	CASSQDDWSPAYGYTF
TRBJ2-2	TRBV19	-	TRBD2	TGTGCCAGTAGTATAGGGGGACTAGCGGGATTTCTCACCGGGGAGCTGTTTTTT	CASSIGGLAGFLTGELFF
TRBJ2-2	TRBV12-2	once	-	TGTGCAAGTCGTTATTCTTTGCCGGGAGGAGAGGGCACCGGGGAGCTGTTTTTT	CASRYSLPGGEGTGELFF
TRBJ2-7	TRBV13	-	-	TGTGCCAGCAGCTCGACCCTCCTGAGGACGGGGGAGCAGTACTTC	CASSSTLLRTGEQYF
TRBJ2-2	TRBV5-1	-	-	TGCGCCAGCACACTGACAGGGACTACCGGGGAGCTGTTTTTT	CASTLTGTTGELFF
TRBJ2-7	TRBV28	few	TRBD2	TGTGCCAGCAGACCGCTCGGGACTACCGATCGCGAGCAGTACTTC	CASRPLGTTDREQYF
TRBJ2-3	TRBV6-6	-	TRBD2	TGTGCCAGCGCAGTTGGGGGGGGCACAGATACGCAGTATTTT	CASAVGGGTDTQYF
TRBJ2-3	TRBV5-1	-	-	TGCGCCAGCAGCTTAAGTGGGGCAGATACGCAGTATTTT	CASSLSGADTQYF
TRBJ2-1	TRBV10-1	-	TRBD2	TGCGCCAGCAGCCCCGGGACTAGCTATGAGCAGTTCTTC	CASSPGTSYEQFF
TRBJ1-1	TRBV28	-	TRBD1	TGTGCCAGCAGTTCACCCAGCACAGGGGGCGGTGCTTTCTTT	CASSSPSTGGGAFF
TRBJ1-1	TRBV7-6	-	-	TGTGCCAGTAGCTCCTTTTCGGGGGGCCGTATGAACACTGAAGCTTTCTTT	CASSSFSGGRMNTEAFF
TRBJ1-1	TRBV12-2	once	-	TGTGCAAGTCGAACACGGGGACAGTCGAACACTGAAGCTTTCTTT	CASRTRGQSNTEAFF
TRBJ2-7	TRBV28	-	TRBD2	TGTGCCAGCAGTTCTCCCGGGACTAGTGGATACGAGCAGTACTTC	CASSSPGTSGYEQYF
TRBJ1-2	TRBV4-1	-	-	TGCGCCAGCAGCCGGGGGGGCCGAGCTAACTATGGCTACACCTTC	CASSRGGRANYGYTF
TRBJ1-5	TRBV6-6	-	TRBD1	TGTGCCAGCAGTTATCAGGGGGCTAGCAATCAGCCCCAGCATTTT	CASSYQGASNQPQHF
TRBJ2-3	TRBV6-1	-	TRBD2	TGTGCCACCCGACTAGCCCCACCAGATACGCAGTATTTT	CATRLAPPDTQYF
TRBJ2-1	TRBV25-1	-	TRBD2	TGTGCCAGCAGTGAACCCGGGACTAAGCAGTTCTTC	CASSEPGTKQFF
TRBJ1-1	TRBV14	-	-	TGTGCCAGCAGCCAAGTACAGGAGACTGAAGCTTTCTTT	CASSQVQETEAFF
TRBJ1-4	TRBV28	few	-	TGTGCCAGCAGGGGACGGGAGAATGAAAAACTGTTTTTT	CASRGRENEKLFF
TRBJ2-6	TRBV5-1	medium-sized	-	TGCGCCAGCAGCTTGGAGGGGGCCAACGTCCTGACTTTC	CASSLEGANVLTF
TRBJ1-5	TRBV2	few	-	TGTGCCAGCAGTGAATTCGCGACATCTGCCCAGCATTTT	CASSEFATSAQHF
TRBJ1-2	TRBV11-3	once	TRBD1	TGTGCCAGCAGCCTACCGGACAGGAGAAGTTATGGCTACACCTTC	CASSLPDRRSYGYTF
TRBJ2-7	TRBV2	-	-	TGTGCCAGCGGCAGGACTACACGCTACGAGCAGTACTTC	CASGRTTRYEQYF
TRBJ2-1	TRBV30	-	TRBD2	TGTGCCTGGAGTGTGGGACTAACCCTCTCCTACAATGAGCAGTTCTTC	CAWSVGLTLSYNEQFF
TRBJ1-2	TRBV7-9	-	-	TGTGCCAGCAGCTTAGGGTGGGGGGATGGCTACACCTTC	CASSLGWGDGYTF
TRBJ2-5	TRBV14	-	TRBD2	TGTGCCAGCAGCCAGGGTTTACTAGCGGGAGGAAGCGAGACCCAGTACTTC	CASSQGLLAGGSETQYF
TRBJ2-7	TRBV4-3	-	-	TGCGCCAGCAGCCAAGACCCGTCCTCCTACGAGCAGTACTTC	CASSQDPSSYEQYF
TRBJ1-1	TRBV7-9	-	-	TGTGCCAGCAGCTTCCTGCAGGGAAACACTGAAGCTTTCTTT	CASSFLQGNTEAFF
TRBJ1-5	TRBV6-6	-	-	TGTGCCAGCAGGTCAGAACAGCCCCAGCATTTT	CASRSEQPQHF